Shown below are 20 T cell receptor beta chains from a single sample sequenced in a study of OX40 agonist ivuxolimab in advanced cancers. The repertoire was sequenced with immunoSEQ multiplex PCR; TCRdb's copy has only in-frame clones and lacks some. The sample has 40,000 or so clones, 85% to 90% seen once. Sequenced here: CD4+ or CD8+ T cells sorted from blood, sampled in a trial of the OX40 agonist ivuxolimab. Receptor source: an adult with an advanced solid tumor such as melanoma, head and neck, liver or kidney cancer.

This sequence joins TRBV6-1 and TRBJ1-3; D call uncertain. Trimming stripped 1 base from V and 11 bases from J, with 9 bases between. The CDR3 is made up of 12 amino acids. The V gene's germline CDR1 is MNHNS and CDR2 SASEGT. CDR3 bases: TGTGCCAGCAGTGAAGGGAGGGCGGCCATATATTTT. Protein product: CASSEGRAAIYF.

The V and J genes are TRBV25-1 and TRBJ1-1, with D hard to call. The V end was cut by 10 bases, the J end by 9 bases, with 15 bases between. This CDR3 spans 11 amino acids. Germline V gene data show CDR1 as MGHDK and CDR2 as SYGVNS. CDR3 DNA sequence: TGTGCCATCCGCGCCGGGAGGAAAGCTTTCTTT. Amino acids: CAIRAGRKAFF.

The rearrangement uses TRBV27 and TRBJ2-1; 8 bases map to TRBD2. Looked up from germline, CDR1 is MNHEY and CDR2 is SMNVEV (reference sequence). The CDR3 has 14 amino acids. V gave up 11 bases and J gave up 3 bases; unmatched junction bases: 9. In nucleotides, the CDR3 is TGTGCCGTCAAGGTCCTAGCGGGCTACAATGAGCAGTTCTTC. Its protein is CAVKVLAGYNEQFF.

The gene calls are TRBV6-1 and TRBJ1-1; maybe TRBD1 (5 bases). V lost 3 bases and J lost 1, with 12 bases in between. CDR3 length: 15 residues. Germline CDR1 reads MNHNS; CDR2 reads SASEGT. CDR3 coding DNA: TGTGCCAGCAGTGACCCGTTGGGGGAGAACACTGAAGCTTTCTTT. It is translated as CASSDPLGENTEAFF.

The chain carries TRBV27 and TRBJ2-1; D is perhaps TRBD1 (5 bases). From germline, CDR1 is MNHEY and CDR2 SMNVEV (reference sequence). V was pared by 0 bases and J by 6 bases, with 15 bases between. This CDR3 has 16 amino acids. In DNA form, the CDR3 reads TGTGCCAGCAGTTTATCGCGGAGACAGCTATTCAATGAGCAGTTCTTC. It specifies CASSLSRRQLFNEQFF.

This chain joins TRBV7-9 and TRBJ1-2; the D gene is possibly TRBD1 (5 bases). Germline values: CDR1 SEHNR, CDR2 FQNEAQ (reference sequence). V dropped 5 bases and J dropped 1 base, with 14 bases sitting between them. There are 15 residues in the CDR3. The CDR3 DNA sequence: TGTGCCAGCAGCGAACGGGGCGACCTTAACTATGGCTACACCTTC. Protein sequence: CASSERGDLNYGYTF.

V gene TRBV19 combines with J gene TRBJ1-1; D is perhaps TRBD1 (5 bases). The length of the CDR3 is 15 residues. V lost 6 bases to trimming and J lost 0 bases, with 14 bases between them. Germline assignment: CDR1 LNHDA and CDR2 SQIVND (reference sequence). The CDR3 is CASRVDNRMNTEAFF. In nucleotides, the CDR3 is TGTGCCAGTAGGGTGGACAACCGTATGAACACTGAAGCTTTCTTT.

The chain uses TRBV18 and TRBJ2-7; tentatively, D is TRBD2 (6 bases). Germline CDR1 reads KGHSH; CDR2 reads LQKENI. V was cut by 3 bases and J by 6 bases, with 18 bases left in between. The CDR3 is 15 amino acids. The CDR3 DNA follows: TGTGCCAGCTCACCGGGGAGGTTGGTCCGGACCGAGCAGTACTTC. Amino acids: CASSPGRLVRTEQYF. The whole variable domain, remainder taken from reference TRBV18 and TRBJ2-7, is NAGVMQNPRHLVRRRGQEARLRCSPMKGHSHVYWYRQLPEEGLKFMVYLQKENIIDESGMPKERFSAEFPKEGPSILRIQQVVRGDSAAYFCASSPGRLVRTEQYFGPGTRLTVT.

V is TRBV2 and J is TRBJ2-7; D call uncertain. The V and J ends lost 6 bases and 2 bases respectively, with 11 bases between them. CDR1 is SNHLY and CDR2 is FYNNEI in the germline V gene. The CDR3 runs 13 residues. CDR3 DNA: TGTGCCAGCAGGGAGAGGACGCCCTACGAGCAGTACTTC. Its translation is CASRERTPYEQYF.

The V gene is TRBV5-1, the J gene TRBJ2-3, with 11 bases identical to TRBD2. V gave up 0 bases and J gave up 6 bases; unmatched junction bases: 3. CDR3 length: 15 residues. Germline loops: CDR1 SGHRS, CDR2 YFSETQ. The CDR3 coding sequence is TGCGCCAGCAGCTTGGTTGGGACTAGCGGTGATACGCAGTATTTT. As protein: CASSLVGTSGDTQYF.

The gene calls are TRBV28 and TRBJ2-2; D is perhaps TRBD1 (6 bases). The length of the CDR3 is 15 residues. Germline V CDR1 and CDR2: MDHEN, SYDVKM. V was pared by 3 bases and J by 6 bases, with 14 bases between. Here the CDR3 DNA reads TGTGCCAGCAGTTTTTACAGGGTGGATTCCGGGGAGCTGTTTTTT. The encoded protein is CASSFYRVDSGELFF. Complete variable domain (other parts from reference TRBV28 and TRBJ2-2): DVKVTQSSRYLVKRTGEKVFLECVQDMDHENMFWYRQDPGLGLRLIYFSYDVKMKEKGDIPEGYSVSREKKERFSLILESASTNQTSMYLCASSFYRVDSGELFFGEGSRLTVL.

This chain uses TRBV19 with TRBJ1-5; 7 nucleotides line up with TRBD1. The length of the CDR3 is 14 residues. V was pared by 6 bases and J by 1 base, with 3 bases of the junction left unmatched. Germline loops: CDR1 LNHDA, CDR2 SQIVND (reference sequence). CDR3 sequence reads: CASRTGKSNQPQHF. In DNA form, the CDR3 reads TGTGCCAGTAGGACAGGGAAAAGCAATCAGCCCCAGCATTTT.

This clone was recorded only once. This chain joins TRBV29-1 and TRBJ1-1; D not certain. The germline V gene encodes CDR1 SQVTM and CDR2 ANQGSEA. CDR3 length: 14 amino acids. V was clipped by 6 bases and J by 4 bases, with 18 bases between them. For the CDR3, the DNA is TGCAGCGTCGCGCCTCGGGGAATAGGCACTGAAGCTTTCTTT. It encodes CSVAPRGIGTEAFF.

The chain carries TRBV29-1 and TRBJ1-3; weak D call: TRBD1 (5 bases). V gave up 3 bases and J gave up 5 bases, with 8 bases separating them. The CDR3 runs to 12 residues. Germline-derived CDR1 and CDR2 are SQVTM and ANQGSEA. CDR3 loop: CSVEGGRNTIYF. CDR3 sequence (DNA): TGCAGCGTTGAGGGGGGACGAAACACCATATATTTT.

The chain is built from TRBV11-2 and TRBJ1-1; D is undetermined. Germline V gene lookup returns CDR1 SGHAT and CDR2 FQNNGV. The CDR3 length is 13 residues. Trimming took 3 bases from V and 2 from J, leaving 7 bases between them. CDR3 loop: CASSLGTNTEAFF. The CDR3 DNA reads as TGTGCCAGCAGCTTGGGCACCAACACTGAAGCTTTCTTT.

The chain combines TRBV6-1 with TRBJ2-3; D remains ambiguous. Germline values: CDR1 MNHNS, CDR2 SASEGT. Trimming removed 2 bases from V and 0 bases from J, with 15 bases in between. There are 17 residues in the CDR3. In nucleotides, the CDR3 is TGTGCCAGCAGTGAAATTGTAGCCCCCTCTAGCACAGATACGCAGTATTTT. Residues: CASSEIVAPSSTDTQYF.

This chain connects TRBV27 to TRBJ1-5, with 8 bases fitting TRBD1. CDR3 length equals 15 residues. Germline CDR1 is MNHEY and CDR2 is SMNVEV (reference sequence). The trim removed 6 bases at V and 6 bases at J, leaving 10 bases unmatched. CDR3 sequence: CASRGAGGIRQPQHF. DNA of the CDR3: TGTGCCAGCAGGGGAGCAGGGGGCATCCGTCAGCCCCAGCATTTT.

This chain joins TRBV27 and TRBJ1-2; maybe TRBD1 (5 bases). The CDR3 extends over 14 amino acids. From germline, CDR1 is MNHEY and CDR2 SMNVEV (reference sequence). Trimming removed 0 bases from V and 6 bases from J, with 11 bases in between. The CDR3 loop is CASSLSTRGHGYTF. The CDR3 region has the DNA TGTGCCAGCAGTTTATCGACCCGGGGCCATGGCTACACCTTC.

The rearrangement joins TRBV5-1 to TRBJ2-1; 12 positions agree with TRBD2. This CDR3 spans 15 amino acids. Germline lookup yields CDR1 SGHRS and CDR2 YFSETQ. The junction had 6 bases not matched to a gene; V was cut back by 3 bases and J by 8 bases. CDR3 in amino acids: CASSWTSGTVYEQFF. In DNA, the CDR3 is TGCGCCAGCAGCTGGACTAGCGGGACTGTATATGAGCAGTTCTTC.

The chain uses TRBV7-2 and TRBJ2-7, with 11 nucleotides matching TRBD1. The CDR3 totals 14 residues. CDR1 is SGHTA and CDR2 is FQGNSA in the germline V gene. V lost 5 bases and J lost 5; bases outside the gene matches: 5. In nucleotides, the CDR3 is TGTGCCAGCAGCCCGGACAGGGGGCTCGACGAGCAGTACTTC. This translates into CASSPDRGLDEQYF.